This T cell receptor (beta chain) was captured by sequencing in a study of immune evolution from preneoplasia to lung adenocarcinoma. This table comes from immunoSEQ multiplex PCR, and its TCRdb copy is limited to in-frame clones, with some not included. This sample has more than 3,500 clones, with 80% to 90% found just once. Study-level findings and limits: Later-stage lesions appeared to have more T cells, more diversity, less clonality. Top clone share appeared to fall from AAH through AIS, MIA, adenocarcinoma.

After pathologic assessment, macro-dissection selected premalignant or tumor cells for extraction. As for this clone: What it binds is not known.

The CDR3 is made up of 13 amino acids. V gave up 1 base and J gave up 8 bases, with 9 bases separating them. The germline V gene encodes CDR1 SGHRS and CDR2 YFSETQ. The rearrangement uses TRBV5-1 and TRBJ1-4; TRBD1 is a possible D gene (5 bases). The clonotype was recovered from a donor of 70 years or more with lung adenocarcinoma. The specimen sequenced was FFPE minimally invasive lung adenocarcinoma tissue. The CDR3 bases are TGCGCCAGCAGCTTGAGACAGCGAGAAAAACTGTTTTTT. It encodes CASSLRQREKLFF.